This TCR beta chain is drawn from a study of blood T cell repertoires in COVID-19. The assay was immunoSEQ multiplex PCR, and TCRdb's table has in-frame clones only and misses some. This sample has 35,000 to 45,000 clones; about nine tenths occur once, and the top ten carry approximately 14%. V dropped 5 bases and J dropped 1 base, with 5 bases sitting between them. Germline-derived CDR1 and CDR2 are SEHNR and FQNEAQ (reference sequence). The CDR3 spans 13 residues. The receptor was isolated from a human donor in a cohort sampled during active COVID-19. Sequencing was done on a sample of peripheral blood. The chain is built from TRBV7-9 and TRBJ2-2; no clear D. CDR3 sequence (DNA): TGTGCCAGCAGCCGACAGAACACCGGGGAGCTGTTTTTT. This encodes CASSRQNTGELFF. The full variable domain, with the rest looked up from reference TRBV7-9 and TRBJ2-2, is DTGVSQNPRHKITKRGQNVTFRCDPISEHNRLYWYRQTLGQGPEFLTYFQNEAQLEKSRLLSDRFSAERPKGSFSTLEIQRTEQGDSAMYLCASSRQNTGELFFGEGSRLTVL.